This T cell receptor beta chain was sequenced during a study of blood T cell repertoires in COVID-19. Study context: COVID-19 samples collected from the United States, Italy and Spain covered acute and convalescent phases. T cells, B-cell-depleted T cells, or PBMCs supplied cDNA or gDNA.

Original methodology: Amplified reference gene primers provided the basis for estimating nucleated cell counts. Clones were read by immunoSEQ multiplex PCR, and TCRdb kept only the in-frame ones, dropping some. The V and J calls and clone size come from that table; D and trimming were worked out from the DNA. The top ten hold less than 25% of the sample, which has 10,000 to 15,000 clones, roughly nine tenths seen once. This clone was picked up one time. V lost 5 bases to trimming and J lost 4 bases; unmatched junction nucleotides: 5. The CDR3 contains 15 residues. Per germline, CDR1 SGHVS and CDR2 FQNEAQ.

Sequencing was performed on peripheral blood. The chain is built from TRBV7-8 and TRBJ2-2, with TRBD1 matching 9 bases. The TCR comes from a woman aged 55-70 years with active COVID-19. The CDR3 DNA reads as TGTGCCAGCAGCGCCCGGGACAGGGTCACCGGGGAGCTGTTTTTT. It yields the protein CASSARDRVTGELFF. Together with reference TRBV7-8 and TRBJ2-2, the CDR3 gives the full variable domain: GAGVSQSPRYKVAKRGQDVALRCDPISGHVSLFWYQQALGQGPEFLTYFQNEAQLDKSGLPSDRFFAERPEGSVSTLKIQRTQQEDSAVYLCASSARDRVTGELFFGEGSRLTVL.